This TCR beta chain was recovered during a study of blood T cell repertoires in COVID-19. Clones were read by immunoSEQ multiplex PCR, and TCRdb kept only the in-frame ones, dropping some. The sample yields 400,000 or so clones, roughly 86% seen once. In germline, CDR1 is SGHRS, CDR2 YFSETQ. The CDR3 loop spans 15 amino acids. Between the trimmed V and J ends, which lost 0 bases and 0 bases, there was a span of 6 bases. Remarks on this clone: Additional DNA sequences in this sample encode the identical CDR3.

The chain couples TRBV5-1 to TRBJ1-4; D is ambiguous. Sequencing input: peripheral blood. The clonotype comes from a human donor in a cohort sampled during active COVID-19. Written as DNA, the CDR3 is TGCGCCAGCAGCTTGGGCGGAGCAACTAATGAAAAACTGTTTTTT. Translating gives CASSLGGATNEKLFF.